This is a list of T cell receptor beta chains from one sample in a study of T cells in localized non-small cell lung cancer. The data were produced by immunoSEQ multiplex PCR, yet TCRdb's version contains in-frame clones alone and is incomplete. The repertoire includes approximately 76,000 clones, 65% to 85% of them detected once, and 7.5% to 10% sits in the top ten. The sequences come from peripheral blood, collected before any cancer treatment. The receptor set was obtained from a female donor older than 55 with stage I lung adenocarcinoma. The CDR3 runs from the conserved cysteine through the conserved F or W. A D gene is named only where the DNA matches it firmly.

CDR3 length,V gene,D gene,CDR3 protein
14,TRBV5-5,TRBD1,CASSSGQTNEKLFF
16,TRBV28,TRBD1,CASSLSEGAGNQPQHF
15,TRBV19,TRBD1,CASSIADRGNQPQHF
14,TRBV13,-,CASSRWYSKNIQYF
19,TRBV13,TRBD2,CASSSRGSTALNFPDTQYF
14,TRBV5-1,-,CASSPGHRTDTQYF
16,TRBV7-6,TRBD1,CASSSLDRGRGETQYF
13,TRBV7-9,TRBD1,CASSLDRGETQYF
16,TRBV6-1,-,CASSEGVGGSTDTQYF
14,TRBV5-6,-,CASSLSGYNYGYTF
14,TRBV4-2,-,CASSQGGGGEKLFF
15,TRBV13,-,CASSFPLPGANVLTF
16,TRBV19,-,CASSMKPPRGNQPQHF
18,TRBV4-2,TRBD2,CASSQPGLAGISTDTQYF
14,TRBV6-5,TRBD1,CASSIRGTNQPQHF
10,TRBV28,-,CASRADEQFF
19,TRBV5-8,-,CASSFSMRGLSPFNYGYTF
14,TRBV28,-,CASSFLGGRETQYF
14,TRBV10-3,TRBD2,CAIRGSGPPDTQYF
12,TRBV11-2,-,CASSLDLSGQYF
14,TRBV6-1,TRBD2,CASNEAGGSYEQFF
15,TRBV19,TRBD1,CASSTGQGWENIQYF
19,TRBV28,TRBD2,CASSPSLWSGSSTYNEQFF
16,TRBV14,-,CASSQGGRILLNEQFF
16,TRBV7-9,-,CASSLGPGTLDYGYTF
15,TRBV2,-,CASSEGGASTDTQYF
15,TRBV7-3,TRBD1,CASSLMGQNTDTQYF
16,TRBV19,TRBD1,CASSKLRQGSNQPQHF
15,TRBV2,-,CASSETQQVYYGYTF
18,TRBV5-1,TRBD2,CASSLVSGRAKSYNEQFF
13,TRBV2,TRBD1,CATTGQVGNEQFF
14,TRBV6-6,-,CASSYRLDPGELFF
16,TRBV6-6,-,CASSYSGISTHNEQFF
15,TRBV14,-,CASSQDGAREETQYF
15,TRBV7-8,-,CASSLDGGQGTEAFF
13,TRBV25-1,-,CASSTGNTGELFF
13,TRBV10-1,-,CASRGRGGDTQYF
14,TRBV5-1,TRBD1,CASSSQGAFNEAFF